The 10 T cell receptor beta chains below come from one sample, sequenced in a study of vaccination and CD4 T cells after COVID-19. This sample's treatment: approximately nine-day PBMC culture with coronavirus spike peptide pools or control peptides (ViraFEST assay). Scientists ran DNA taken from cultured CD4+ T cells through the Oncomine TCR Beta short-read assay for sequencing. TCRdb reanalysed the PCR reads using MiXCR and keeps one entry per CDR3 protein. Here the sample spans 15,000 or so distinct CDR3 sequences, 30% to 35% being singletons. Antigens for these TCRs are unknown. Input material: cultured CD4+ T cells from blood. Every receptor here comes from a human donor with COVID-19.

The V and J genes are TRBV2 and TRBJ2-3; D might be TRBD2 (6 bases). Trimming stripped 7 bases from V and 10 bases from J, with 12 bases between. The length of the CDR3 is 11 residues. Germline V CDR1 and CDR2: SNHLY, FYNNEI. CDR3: CASTERVPQYF. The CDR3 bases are TGTGCCAGCACCGAGCGGGTCCCGCAGTATTTT.

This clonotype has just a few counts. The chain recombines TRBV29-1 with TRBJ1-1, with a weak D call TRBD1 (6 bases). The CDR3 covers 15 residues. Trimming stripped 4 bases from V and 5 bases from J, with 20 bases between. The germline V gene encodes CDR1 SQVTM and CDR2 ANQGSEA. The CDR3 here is CSVGEKDRRGTEAFF. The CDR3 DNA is TGCAGCGTTGGGGAGAAGGACAGAAGGGGAACTGAAGCTTTCTTT.

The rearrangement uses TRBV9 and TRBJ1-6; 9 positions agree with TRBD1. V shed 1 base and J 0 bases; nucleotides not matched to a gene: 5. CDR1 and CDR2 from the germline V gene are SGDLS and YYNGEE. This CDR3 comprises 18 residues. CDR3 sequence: CASSVSGTGSSYNSPLHF. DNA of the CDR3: TGTGCCAGCAGCGTATCTGGGACAGGGAGCTCCTATAATTCACCCCTCCACTTT.

The CDR3 spells CASSPRSYNSPLHF. The CDR3 nucleotides are TGTGCCAGCTCACCAAGGTCCTATAATTCACCCCTCCACTTT. V usage is TRBV18 and J usage is TRBJ1-6, with D unclear. Between the trimmed V and J ends, which lost 2 bases and 1 base, there was a span of 3 bases. The CDR3 runs 14 residues. The germline CDR1 and CDR2 sequences are KGHSH and LQKENI.

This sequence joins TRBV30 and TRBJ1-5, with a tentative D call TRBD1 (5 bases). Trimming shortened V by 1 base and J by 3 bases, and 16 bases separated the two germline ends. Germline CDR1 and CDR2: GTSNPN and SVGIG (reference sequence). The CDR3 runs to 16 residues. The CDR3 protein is CAWSERGEPHNQPQHF. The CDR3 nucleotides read TGTGCCTGGAGTGAAAGGGGAGAACCTCACAATCAGCCCCAGCATTTT.

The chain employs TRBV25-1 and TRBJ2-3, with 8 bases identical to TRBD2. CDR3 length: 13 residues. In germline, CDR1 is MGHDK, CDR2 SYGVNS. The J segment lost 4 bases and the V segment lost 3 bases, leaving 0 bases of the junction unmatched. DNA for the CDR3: TGTGCCAGCAGTGATAGCGGGGCAGATACGCAGTATTTT. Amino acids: CASSDSGADTQYF.

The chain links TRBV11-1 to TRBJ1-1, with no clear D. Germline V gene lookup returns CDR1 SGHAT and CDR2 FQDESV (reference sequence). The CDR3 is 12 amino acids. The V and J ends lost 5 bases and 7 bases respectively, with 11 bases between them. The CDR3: CASSPRAVEAFF. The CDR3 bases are TGTGCCAGCAGCCCGAGGGCAGTTGAAGCTTTCTTT.

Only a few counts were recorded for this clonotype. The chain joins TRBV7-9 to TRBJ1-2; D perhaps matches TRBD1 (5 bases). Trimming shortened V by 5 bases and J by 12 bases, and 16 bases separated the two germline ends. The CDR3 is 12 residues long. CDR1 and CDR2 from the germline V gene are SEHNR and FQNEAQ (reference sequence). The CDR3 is CASSKTPGNHTF. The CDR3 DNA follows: TGTGCCAGCAGCAAGACCCCAGGGAATCACACCTTC.

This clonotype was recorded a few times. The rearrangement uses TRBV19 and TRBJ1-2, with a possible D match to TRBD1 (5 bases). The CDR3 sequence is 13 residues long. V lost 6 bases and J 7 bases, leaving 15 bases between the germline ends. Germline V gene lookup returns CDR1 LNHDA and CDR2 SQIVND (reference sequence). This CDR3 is CASRGPPTGGYTF. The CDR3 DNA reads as TGTGCCAGTAGGGGACCACCTACAGGTGGCTACACCTTC.

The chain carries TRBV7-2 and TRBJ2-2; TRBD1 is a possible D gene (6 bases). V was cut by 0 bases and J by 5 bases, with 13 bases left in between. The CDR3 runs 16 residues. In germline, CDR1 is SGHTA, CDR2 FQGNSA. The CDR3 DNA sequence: TGTGCCAGCAGCTTAGCCGGGACACTTATTACCGGGGAGCTGTTTTTT. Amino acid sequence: CASSLAGTLITGELFF.